This TCR beta chain is from a study of PD-1 blockade in classical Hodgkin lymphoma. Study-level findings and limits: Some patients started nivolumab under 1 year after ASCT, and they were excluded. At C4D1, TCR diversity had climbed significantly for CD4+ cells, though not for CD8+ cells. Partial responders and progressors had significantly lower baseline TCR diversity. Reported findings placed baseline TCR diversity lower in newly diagnosed patients (compared with healthy donors).

This clone appeared a single time. What it binds is not known. Every patient was affected by relapse after autologous stem cell transplantation, while exposure to brentuximab vedotin was not uniform. Measured with immunoSEQ multiplex PCR; TCRdb has only the in-frame clones, and not every one. The sample shows approximately 44,000 clones, 65% to 80% of them seen only once. The V and J ends lost 4 bases and 4 bases respectively, with 13 bases between them. The CDR3 loop spans 14 amino acids. The germline CDR1 and CDR2 sequences are SGHRS and YFSETQ. The TCR originated in a human donor with classical Hodgkin lymphoma. The sample here was peripheral blood mononuclear cells (PBMCs), taken at baseline. This chain connects TRBV5-1 to TRBJ2-3; a possible D gene is TRBD2 (5 bases). The CDR3 DNA is TGCGCCAGCAGCCCGACTGGACTTTCAGATACGCAGTATTTT. Residues: CASSPTGLSDTQYF.